These 3 T cell receptor beta chains were sequenced from one sample in a study of long-term antiretroviral therapy in people with HIV. They ran version v3.0 of the immunoSEQ assay at survey level. The protocol was immunoSEQ multiplex PCR, while the TCRdb copy is restricted to in-frame clones and leaves out a portion. The sample gives roughly 28,000 clones, around 80% of which show up once; about a tenth is in the top ten. This material consisted of unsorted PBMCs, taken 1.5 years before starting antiretroviral therapy. All receptors come from a man younger than 35 with HIV.

The rearrangement uses TRBV15 and TRBJ2-6; no clear D gene. Germline lookup yields CDR1 LNHNV and CDR2 YYDKDF (reference sequence). This CDR3 contains 13 residues. The V end lost 6 bases, the J end lost 1 base, and 4 bases lay between the germline ends. CDR3 region: CATRGSGANVLTF. CDR3 bases: TGTGCCACCAGGGGTTCTGGGGCCAACGTCCTGACTTTC.

The V and J genes are TRBV6-6 and TRBJ2-5; 7 nucleotides match TRBD1. The CDR3 totals 15 residues. Trimming removed 6 bases from V and 5 bases from J; junction bases left unmatched: 12. Germline CDR1 reads MNHNY; CDR2 reads SVGAGI (reference sequence). CDR3 loop: CASRDSAGGLETQYF. The CDR3 DNA reads TGTGCCAGCAGGGATTCGGCAGGGGGTCTGGAGACCCAGTACTTC.

V gene TRBV18 combines with J gene TRBJ1-5; 9 nucleotides agree with TRBD1. The V gene end was trimmed by 5 bases and the J gene end by 5 bases; junction bases not matched to a gene: 7. The CDR3 totals 15 residues. Germline CDR1 KGHSH, CDR2 LQKENI. The CDR3 loop reads CASSGTGWMDQPQHF. CDR3 bases: TGTGCCAGCTCAGGGACAGGGTGGATGGATCAGCCCCAGCATTTT.